These 6 T cell receptor beta chains were all obtained from the same sample, sequenced in a study of T cell responses to AZD1222 COVID-19 vaccine. Sequencing used immunoSEQ multiplex PCR; TCRdb keeps in-frame clones, though not all of them. This table has around 88,000 clones, roughly 88% appearing once. The material was peripheral blood, obtained on day 0 of AZD1222 vaccination. The receptors were sampled from an adult in good health.

The chain recombines TRBV12-3 or TRBV12-4 with TRBJ1-2; D is undetermined. The CDR3 spans 13 residues. V gave up 2 bases and J gave up 4 bases, with 8 bases separating them. CDR3 protein: CASSLWAGYGYTF. In DNA, the CDR3 is TGTGCCAGCAGTTTATGGGCCGGCTATGGCTACACCTTC.

The rearrangement links TRBV27 to TRBJ2-1; the match to TRBD2 covers 8 bases. V lost 4 bases, J lost 8 bases, and 10 bases stayed unmatched. Germline values: CDR1 MNHEY, CDR2 SMNVEV (reference sequence). The CDR3 is made up of 15 amino acids. The CDR3 is CASSSNGGRIDEQFF. For the CDR3, the DNA is TGTGCCAGCAGTTCCAACGGCGGGAGGATTGATGAGCAGTTCTTC.

This clone was seen just once. The chain recombines TRBV24-1 with TRBJ2-7, with a possible D match to TRBD1 (6 bases). CDR1 is KGHDR, CDR2 SFDVKD, per germline. This CDR3 is built from 12 residues. V shed 1 base and J shed 12 bases, with 12 bases lying between them. For the CDR3, the DNA is TGTGCCACCAGTGATTTAGGGACAAGGCTGTACTTC. Protein: CATSDLGTRLYF.

The V gene is TRBV7-6, the J gene TRBJ2-2; D not certain. CDR3 length: 15 amino acids. Germline V CDR1 and CDR2: SGHVS, FNYEAQ. Trimming took off 8 bases at V and 2 bases at J, with 15 bases between the two ends. The DNA of the CDR3 is TGTGCCAGCCGCCCCTTGCGGCTCAACACCGGGGAGCTGTTTTTT. Translating gives CASRPLRLNTGELFF. The full variable domain, rest sourced from reference TRBV7-6 and TRBJ2-2, is GAGVSQSPRYKVTKRGQDVALRCDPISGHVSLYWYRQALGQGPEFLTYFNYEAQQDKSGLPNDRFSAERPEGSISTLTIQRTEQRDSAMYRCASRPLRLNTGELFFGEGSRLTVL.

The chain couples TRBV19 to TRBJ1-1, with 9 bases identical to TRBD1. V trimming: 5 bases; J trimming: 3 bases; junction bases outside the gene matches: 7. This CDR3 has 15 amino acids. Germline lookup yields CDR1 LNHDA and CDR2 SQIVND (reference sequence). CDR3 sequence (DNA): TGTGCCAGTAGTGCCCGGACAGGGGTGCACACTGAAGCTTTCTTT. It codes for CASSARTGVHTEAFF. The complete variable domain, with remaining parts taken from reference TRBV19 and TRBJ1-1, reads DGGITQSPKYLFRKEGQNVTLSCEQNLNHDAMYWYRQDPGQGLRLIYYSQIVNDFQKGDIAEGYSVSREKKESFPLTVTSAQKNPTAFYLCASSARTGVHTEAFFGQGTRLTVV.

The table lists this clone with a count of one. The chain links TRBV19 to TRBJ1-2; tentatively, D is TRBD1 (6 bases). Germline CDR1 reads LNHDA; CDR2 reads SQIVND (reference sequence). The CDR3 consists of 12 residues. With 5 bases removed from V and 5 bases from J, the gap between germline ends came to 9 bases. Here the CDR3 DNA reads TGTGCCAGTAGTTGGACAGTTTATGGCTACACCTTC. It codes for CASSWTVYGYTF.